A selection of T cell receptor beta chains follows, all from one sample in a study of identical twins. One entry per CDR3 protein results from TCRdb running MiXCR on the 5' RACE reads. The sample includes nearly 900,000 distinct CDR3 sequences, 9% to 15% of them seen just once. These sequences were also reported in another study, on yellow fever vaccine responses in identical twins.

Material for sequencing was PBMCs. These receptors all come from a woman aged 18-35 years in good health. Each CDR3 is given with its conserved first and last residue. D genes are given only for firm matches. Size is stated for part of the rows, as once, few or many counts, or as a class when the clone is expanded.

few,TRBD2,TRBV15,TRBJ2-1,CATSRDSGLAAYNEQFF,TGTGCCACCAGCAGAGATTCAGGACTAGCAGCTTACAATGAGCAGTTCTTC
-,TRBD2,TRBV9,TRBJ2-1,CASSVLGLAGYEGVYNEQFF,TGTGCCAGCAGCGTATTGGGACTAGCGGGCTATGAGGGTGTGTACAATGAGCAGTTCTTC
few,-,TRBV7-9,TRBJ1-4,CASGPRVGNEKLFF,TGTGCCAGCGGCCCCAGGGTGGGGAATGAAAAACTGTTTTTT
-,-,TRBV29-1,TRBJ2-3,CSGAAGPPSTDTQYF,TGCAGCGGTGCGGCGGGGCCCCCTAGCACAGATACGCAGTATTTT
-,-,TRBV24-1,TRBJ1-6,CATSDRRSGSPLHF,TGTGCCACCAGTGATCGCAGAAGCGGTTCACCCCTCCACTTT
few,TRBD2,TRBV20-1,TRBJ2-1,CSANQPRGAYNEQFF,TGCAGTGCTAACCAACCGCGGGGGGCCTACAATGAGCAGTTCTTC
few,TRBD1,TRBV6-1,TRBJ2-4,CASTDRDKNIQYF,TGTGCCAGCACTGACAGGGACAAAAACATTCAGTACTTC
-,-,TRBV27,TRBJ2-3,CASSLLGDKRTDTQYF,TGTGCCAGCAGTCTTTTAGGAGACAAGCGCACAGATACGCAGTATTTT
-,-,TRBV11-2,TRBJ2-3,CASSWQGSSTDTQYF,TGTGCCAGCAGCTGGCAGGGATCTAGCACAGATACGCAGTATTTT
many,TRBD1,TRBV24-1,TRBJ1-2,CATSANTGDYGYTF,TGTGCCACCAGTGCCAACACAGGGGACTATGGCTACACCTTC
-,-,TRBV7-3,TRBJ2-1,CASSLQDTPLNNEQFF,TGTGCCAGCAGCTTACAGGATACCCCTTTGAACAATGAGCAGTTCTTC
few,TRBD2,TRBV12-3/TRBV12-4,TRBJ2-1,CASRNGLADEQFF,TGTGCCAGCAGGAATGGACTAGCGGATGAGCAGTTCTTC
-,-,TRBV12-3/TRBV12-4,TRBJ2-2,CASSFGVGQNTGELFF,TGTGCCAGCAGTTTCGGAGTCGGACAGAACACCGGGGAGCTGTTTTTT
-,-,TRBV2,TRBJ2-2,CASSPGAQGTGELFF,TGTGCCAGCAGTCCGGGAGCCCAGGGGACCGGGGAGCTGTTTTTT
-,-,TRBV3-1,TRBJ1-1,CASSQTDSPLEAFF,TGTGCCAGCAGCCAGACCGACAGTCCCCTTGAAGCTTTCTTT
few,TRBD2,TRBV10-3,TRBJ2-3,CAILPSGKNSTDTQYF,TGTGCCATCCTGCCTAGCGGGAAGAATAGCACAGATACGCAGTATTTT
few,-,TRBV28,TRBJ2-7,CASKTPVGPSYEQYF,TGTGCCAGCAAGACCCCGGTCGGGCCTTCCTACGAGCAGTACTTC
-,TRBD2,TRBV5-4,TRBJ2-3,CASSLAGTSRKNTDTQYF,TGTGCCAGCAGCCTAGCCGGGACTAGCCGAAAGAACACAGATACGCAGTATTTT
-,-,TRBV10-3,TRBJ1-1,CAISGALDTEAFF,TGTGCCATCTCCGGGGCTCTAGACACTGAAGCTTTCTTT
few,-,TRBV28,TRBJ1-4,CASSLWTAPTNEKLFF,TGTGCCAGCAGTTTATGGACAGCCCCAACTAATGAAAAACTGTTTTTT
few,TRBD2,TRBV11-2,TRBJ2-6,CASSLTSGGVGANVLTF,TGTGCCAGCAGCTTGACTAGCGGGGGGGTCGGGGCCAACGTCCTGACTTTC
few,TRBD2,TRBV4-1,TRBJ2-1,CASSQVAGGGYNEQFF,TGCGCCAGCAGCCAAGTAGCTGGCGGGGGTTACAATGAGCAGTTCTTC
-,-,TRBV6-1,TRBJ1-1,CASRGRYEMNTEAFF,TGTGCCAGCAGGGGCAGGTACGAGATGAACACTGAAGCTTTCTTT
-,-,TRBV6-4,TRBJ2-7,CASSGNLLGNYEQYF,TGTGCCAGCAGTGGCAATCTCCTGGGAAACTACGAGCAGTACTTC
-,-,TRBV19,TRBJ1-5,CASSIFFGPRPEVQPQHF,TGTGCCAGTAGTATTTTCTTCGGACCACGTCCCGAGGTGCAGCCCCAGCATTTT
-,TRBD2,TRBV12-3/TRBV12-4,TRBJ2-3,CASSLWGGSSGDTQYF,TGTGCCAGCAGTTTATGGGGCGGGAGCAGTGGAGATACGCAGTATTTT
few,TRBD1,TRBV6-1,TRBJ1-1,CASSERRTGGSSEAFF,TGTGCCAGCAGTGAACGACGGACAGGGGGCTCGTCTGAAGCTTTCTTT
-,TRBD1,TRBV12-5,TRBJ1-5,CASGFRPKEDRYSNQPQHF,TGTGCTAGTGGTTTCCGACCAAAAGAGGACAGGTATAGCAATCAGCCCCAGCATTTT
-,TRBD2,TRBV4-1,TRBJ2-5,CASSPRTSGGETQYF,TGCGCCAGCAGCCCGCGGACTAGCGGGGGGGAGACCCAGTACTTC
few,TRBD2,TRBV20-1,TRBJ2-3,CSVAGLAGGYTDTQYF,TGCAGTGTGGCGGGACTAGCGGGAGGGTACACAGATACGCAGTATTTT
few,TRBD2,TRBV6-1,TRBJ2-5,CASSPSGGARETQYF,TGTGCCAGCAGTCCAAGCGGGGGGGCCCGGGAGACCCAGTACTTC
-,-,TRBV20-1,TRBJ2-1,CSARDSDPYNEQFF,TGCAGTGCTAGGGACAGCGACCCGTACAATGAGCAGTTCTTC
many,TRBD2,TRBV11-2,TRBJ2-3,CASSFVTSGTDTQYF,TGTGCCAGCAGCTTCGTGACTAGCGGCACAGATACGCAGTATTTT
-,TRBD1,TRBV6-5,TRBJ2-5,CASSYSGRGTQETQYF,TGTGCCAGCAGTTACTCGGGCAGGGGGACCCAAGAGACCCAGTACTTC
-,TRBD1,TRBV18,TRBJ2-3,CASSKDRGMPRTDTQYF,TGTGCCAGCTCGAAAGACAGGGGGATGCCACGCACAGATACGCAGTATTTT
few,-,TRBV6-1,TRBJ1-1,CASNPRSGRAEAFF,TGTGCCAGCAACCCAAGGTCGGGGAGGGCTGAAGCTTTCTTT
many,-,TRBV10-3,TRBJ2-1,CAISERGPNNEQFF,TGTGCCATCAGTGAGAGGGGACCTAACAATGAGCAGTTCTTC
-,-,TRBV12-3/TRBV12-4,TRBJ1-1,CASSSGGGLAEAFF,TGTGCCAGCAGTTCGGGGGGGGGCTTGGCTGAAGCTTTCTTT
-,-,TRBV7-9,TRBJ2-7,CASSLVAGHKSYEQYF,TGTGCCAGCAGCTTAGTCGCAGGACATAAGTCTTACGAGCAGTACTTC
-,TRBD1,TRBV7-9,TRBJ2-7,CASSTDRASYEQYF,TGTGCCAGCAGCACGGACAGGGCCTCCTACGAGCAGTACTTC
-,TRBD2,TRBV25-1,TRBJ2-5,CASSDPGRDQETQYF,TGTGCCAGCAGTGATCCAGGGAGGGACCAAGAGACCCAGTACTTC
many,TRBD1,TRBV10-3,TRBJ1-6,CATHPATGDNSPLHF,TGTGCCACCCACCCAGCGACAGGGGATAATTCACCCCTCCACTTT
-,TRBD1,TRBV6-1,TRBJ1-4,CASSLYPPWDSATNEKLFF,TGTGCCAGCAGTCTATACCCACCCTGGGACAGTGCAACTAATGAAAAACTGTTTTTT
few,TRBD2,TRBV6-1,TRBJ2-7,CASRSSGRRHEQYF,TGTGCCAGCAGATCTAGCGGGAGAAGGCACGAGCAGTACTTC
few,-,TRBV6-5,TRBJ1-1,CASSYWNRETVTNTEAFF,TGTGCCAGCAGTTACTGGAACAGGGAAACGGTGACGAACACTGAAGCTTTCTTT
-,TRBD1,TRBV11-1,TRBJ2-6,CASREPGQGNSGANVLTF,TGTGCCAGCAGGGAACCGGGACAGGGGAACTCTGGGGCCAACGTCCTGACTTTC
few,-,TRBV15,TRBJ2-7,CATSSGDLIREQYF,TGTGCCACCAGCAGCGGAGACCTGATTCGGGAGCAGTACTTC
many,-,TRBV12-3/TRBV12-4,TRBJ1-2,CASSFRGYTF,TGTGCCAGCAGTTTCCGGGGCTACACCTTC
-,TRBD1,TRBV5-4,TRBJ1-2,CASSTSGTGEGGYTF,TGTGCCAGCAGCACCTCCGGGACAGGGGAGGGAGGCTACACCTTC
few,TRBD2,TRBV20-1,TRBJ2-4,CSAPLILAGGLAKNIQYF,TGCAGTGCCCCCCTTATTCTAGCGGGAGGCCTAGCCAAAAACATTCAGTACTTC
few,TRBD1,TRBV28,TRBJ2-7,CASSPLGTGSYEQYF,TGTGCCAGCAGCCCGCTAGGGACAGGGTCTTACGAGCAGTACTTC
many,-,TRBV5-1,TRBJ1-1,CASSSPGYTEAFF,TGCGCCAGCAGCTCCCCGGGGTACACTGAAGCTTTCTTT
few,TRBD1,TRBV29-1,TRBJ1-2,CSVAGQVDGYTF,TGCAGCGTTGCCGGACAGGTGGATGGCTACACCTTC
once,TRBD2,TRBV3-1,TRBJ2-3,CASSPGTSGLQITDTQYF,TGTGCCAGCAGTCCCGGGACTAGCGGGCTACAGATCACAGATACGCAGTATTTT
few,-,TRBV10-3,TRBJ2-5,CAISDAGETQYF,TGTGCCATCAGCGATGCAGGGGAGACCCAGTACTTC
few,TRBD1,TRBV15,TRBJ2-1,CATSLKQGGFNEQFF,TGTGCCACCAGCCTGAAACAGGGGGGTTTCAATGAGCAGTTCTTC
few,-,TRBV20-1,TRBJ1-2,CSADGGNYGYTF,TGCAGTGCTGATGGAGGGAACTATGGCTACACCTTC
many,TRBD1,TRBV9,TRBJ2-5,CASSATGTQETQYF,TGTGCCAGCAGCGCGACAGGGACCCAAGAGACCCAGTACTTC